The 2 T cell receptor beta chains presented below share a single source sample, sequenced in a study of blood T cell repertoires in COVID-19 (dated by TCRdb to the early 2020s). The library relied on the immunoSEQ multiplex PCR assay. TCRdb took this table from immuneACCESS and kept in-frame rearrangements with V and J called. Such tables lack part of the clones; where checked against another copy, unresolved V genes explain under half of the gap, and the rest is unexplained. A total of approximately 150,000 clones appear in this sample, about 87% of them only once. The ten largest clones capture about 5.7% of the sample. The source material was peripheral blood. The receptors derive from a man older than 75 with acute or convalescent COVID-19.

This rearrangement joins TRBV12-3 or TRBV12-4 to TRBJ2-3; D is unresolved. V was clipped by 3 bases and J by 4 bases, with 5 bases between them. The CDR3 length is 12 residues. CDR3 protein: CASSFLADTQYF. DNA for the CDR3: TGTGCCAGCAGTTTCCTTGCAGATACGCAGTATTTT.

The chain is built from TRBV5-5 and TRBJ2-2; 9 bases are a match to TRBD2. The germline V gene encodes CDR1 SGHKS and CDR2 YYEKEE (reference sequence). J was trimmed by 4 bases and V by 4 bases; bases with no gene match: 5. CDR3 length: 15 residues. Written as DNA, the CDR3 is TGTGCCAGCAGCCGTAGCGGGAGTATCACCGGGGAGCTGTTTTTT. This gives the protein CASSRSGSITGELFF. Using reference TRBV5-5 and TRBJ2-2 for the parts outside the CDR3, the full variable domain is DAGVTQSPTHLIKTRGQQVTLRCSPISGHKSVSWYQQVLGQGPQFIFQYYEKEERGRGNFPDRFSARQFPNYSSELNVNALLLGDSALYLCASSRSGSITGELFFGEGSRLTVL.